This T cell receptor (beta chain) was identified in a study of T cell responses to AZD1222 COVID-19 vaccine. Study as a whole: Analyses pooled second doses at about 4 or about 12 weeks.

Measured with immunoSEQ multiplex PCR; TCRdb has only the in-frame clones, and not every one. The sample lists roughly 130,000 clones, about 94% occurring once. Whole-study results and caveats: The study sampled repertoires only after the peak T cell response. White British ancestry dominated among donors, who included more females, and clonal diversity was possibly underestimated. CD4 TCRs associated with vaccination spanned spike, dominating at 160-218 and 743-854.

Concerning this clone: Its antigen is still unknown.

V dropped 0 bases and J dropped 5 bases, with 13 bases sitting between them. The V gene's germline CDR1 is SGDLS and CDR2 YYNGEE. This CDR3 spans 15 amino acids. This specimen consisted of peripheral blood, obtained on day 0 of AZD1222 vaccination. This clonotype originated in an adult in good health. The chain couples TRBV9 to TRBJ2-3; perhaps TRBD2 as D (5 bases). Here the CDR3 reads CASSVESLAGDTQYF. CDR3 DNA sequence: TGTGCCAGCAGCGTAGAAAGCCTAGCTGGAGATACGCAGTATTTT.